This T cell receptor (beta chain) emerged from a study of technical replicates of blood from several donors. Generated by immunoSEQ multiplex PCR, the TCRdb table keeps only in-frame clones and is missing some. The sample lists under 90,000 clones, around 94% seen once, with around 0.25% in the top ten. Germline V gene lookup returns CDR1 GTSNPN and CDR2 SVGIG (reference sequence). The V and J ends lost 5 bases and 10 bases respectively, with 20 bases between them. The CDR3 spans 13 residues. Material: T cells isolated from PBMCs. The sequence derives from a human donor in good health. This chain links TRBV30 with TRBJ1-1, with TRBD1 as a possible D gene (5 bases). This CDR3 is CAWHYGRGTGAFF. The CDR3 DNA is TGTGCCTGGCACTACGGAAGGGGTACGGGAGCTTTCTTT. The full variable domain, its missing parts supplied by reference TRBV30 and TRBJ1-1, is SQTIHQWPATLVQPVGSPLSLECTVEGTSNPNLYWYRQAAGRGLQLLFYSVGIGQISSEVPQNLSASRPQDRQFILSSKKLLLSDSGFYLCAWHYGRGTGAFFGQGTRLTVV.